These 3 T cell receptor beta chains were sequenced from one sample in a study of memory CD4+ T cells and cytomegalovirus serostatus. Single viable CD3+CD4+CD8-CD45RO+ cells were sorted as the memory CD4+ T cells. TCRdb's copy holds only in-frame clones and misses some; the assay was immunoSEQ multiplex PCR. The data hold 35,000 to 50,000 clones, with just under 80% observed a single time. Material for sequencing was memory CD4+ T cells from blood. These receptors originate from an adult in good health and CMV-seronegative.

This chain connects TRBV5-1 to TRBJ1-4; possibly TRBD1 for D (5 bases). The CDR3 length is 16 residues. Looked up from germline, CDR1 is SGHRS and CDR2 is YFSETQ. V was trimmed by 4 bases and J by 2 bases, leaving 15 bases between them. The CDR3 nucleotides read TGCGCCAGCAGCCGAAGGGGCCCTTGGACTAATGAAAAACTGTTTTTT. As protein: CASSRRGPWTNEKLFF.

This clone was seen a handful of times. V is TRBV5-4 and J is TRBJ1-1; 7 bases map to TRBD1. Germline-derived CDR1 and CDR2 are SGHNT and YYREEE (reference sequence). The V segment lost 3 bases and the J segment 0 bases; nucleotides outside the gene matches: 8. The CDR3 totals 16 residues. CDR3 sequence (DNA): TGTGCCAGCAGCTCCGGGACAGCAAAGTTGAACACTGAAGCTTTCTTT. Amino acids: CASSSGTAKLNTEAFF. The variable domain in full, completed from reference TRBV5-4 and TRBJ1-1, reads ETGVTQSPTHLIKTRGQQVTLRCSSQSGHNTVSWYQQALGQGPQFIFQYYREEENGRGNFPPRFSGLQFPNYSSELNVNALELDDSALYLCASSSGTAKLNTEAFFGQGTRLTVV.

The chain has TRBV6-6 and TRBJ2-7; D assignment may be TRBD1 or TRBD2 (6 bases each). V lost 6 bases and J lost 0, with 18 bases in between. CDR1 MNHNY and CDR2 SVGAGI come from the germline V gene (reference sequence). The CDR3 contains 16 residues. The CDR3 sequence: CASRQGGRALSYEQYF. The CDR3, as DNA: TGTGCCAGCAGACAGGGAGGCAGGGCCCTCTCCTACGAGCAGTACTTC.